The clone carrying this T cell receptor beta chain was picked up a small number of times. The CDR3 runs to 15 residues. Trimming shortened V by 4 bases and J by 1 base, and 13 bases separated the two germline ends. Germline CDR1 reads SGHTA; CDR2 reads FQGTGA. TCRdb reanalysed the RT-PCR reads using MiXCR and keeps one entry per CDR3 protein. The profile shows about 700,000 distinct CDR3 sequences, approximately 15% of them singletons. This TCR came from a female donor in good health, serving as a healthy control. The sample taken for sequencing was memory CD4+ T cells from blood. The chain recombines TRBV7-3 with TRBJ1-1; TRBD1 is a possible D gene (5 bases). In nucleotides, the CDR3 is TGTGCCAGCAGCTACTCGGGACTCTCGAACACTGAAGCTTTCTTT. As protein: CASSYSGLSNTEAFF. Supplemented by reference TRBV7-3 and TRBJ1-1, the full variable domain reads GAGVSQTPSNKVTEKGKYVELRCDPISGHTALYWYRQSLGQGPEFLIYFQGTGAADDSGLPNDRFFAVRPEGSVSTLKIQRTERGDSAVYLCASSYSGLSNTEAFFGQGTRLTVV.